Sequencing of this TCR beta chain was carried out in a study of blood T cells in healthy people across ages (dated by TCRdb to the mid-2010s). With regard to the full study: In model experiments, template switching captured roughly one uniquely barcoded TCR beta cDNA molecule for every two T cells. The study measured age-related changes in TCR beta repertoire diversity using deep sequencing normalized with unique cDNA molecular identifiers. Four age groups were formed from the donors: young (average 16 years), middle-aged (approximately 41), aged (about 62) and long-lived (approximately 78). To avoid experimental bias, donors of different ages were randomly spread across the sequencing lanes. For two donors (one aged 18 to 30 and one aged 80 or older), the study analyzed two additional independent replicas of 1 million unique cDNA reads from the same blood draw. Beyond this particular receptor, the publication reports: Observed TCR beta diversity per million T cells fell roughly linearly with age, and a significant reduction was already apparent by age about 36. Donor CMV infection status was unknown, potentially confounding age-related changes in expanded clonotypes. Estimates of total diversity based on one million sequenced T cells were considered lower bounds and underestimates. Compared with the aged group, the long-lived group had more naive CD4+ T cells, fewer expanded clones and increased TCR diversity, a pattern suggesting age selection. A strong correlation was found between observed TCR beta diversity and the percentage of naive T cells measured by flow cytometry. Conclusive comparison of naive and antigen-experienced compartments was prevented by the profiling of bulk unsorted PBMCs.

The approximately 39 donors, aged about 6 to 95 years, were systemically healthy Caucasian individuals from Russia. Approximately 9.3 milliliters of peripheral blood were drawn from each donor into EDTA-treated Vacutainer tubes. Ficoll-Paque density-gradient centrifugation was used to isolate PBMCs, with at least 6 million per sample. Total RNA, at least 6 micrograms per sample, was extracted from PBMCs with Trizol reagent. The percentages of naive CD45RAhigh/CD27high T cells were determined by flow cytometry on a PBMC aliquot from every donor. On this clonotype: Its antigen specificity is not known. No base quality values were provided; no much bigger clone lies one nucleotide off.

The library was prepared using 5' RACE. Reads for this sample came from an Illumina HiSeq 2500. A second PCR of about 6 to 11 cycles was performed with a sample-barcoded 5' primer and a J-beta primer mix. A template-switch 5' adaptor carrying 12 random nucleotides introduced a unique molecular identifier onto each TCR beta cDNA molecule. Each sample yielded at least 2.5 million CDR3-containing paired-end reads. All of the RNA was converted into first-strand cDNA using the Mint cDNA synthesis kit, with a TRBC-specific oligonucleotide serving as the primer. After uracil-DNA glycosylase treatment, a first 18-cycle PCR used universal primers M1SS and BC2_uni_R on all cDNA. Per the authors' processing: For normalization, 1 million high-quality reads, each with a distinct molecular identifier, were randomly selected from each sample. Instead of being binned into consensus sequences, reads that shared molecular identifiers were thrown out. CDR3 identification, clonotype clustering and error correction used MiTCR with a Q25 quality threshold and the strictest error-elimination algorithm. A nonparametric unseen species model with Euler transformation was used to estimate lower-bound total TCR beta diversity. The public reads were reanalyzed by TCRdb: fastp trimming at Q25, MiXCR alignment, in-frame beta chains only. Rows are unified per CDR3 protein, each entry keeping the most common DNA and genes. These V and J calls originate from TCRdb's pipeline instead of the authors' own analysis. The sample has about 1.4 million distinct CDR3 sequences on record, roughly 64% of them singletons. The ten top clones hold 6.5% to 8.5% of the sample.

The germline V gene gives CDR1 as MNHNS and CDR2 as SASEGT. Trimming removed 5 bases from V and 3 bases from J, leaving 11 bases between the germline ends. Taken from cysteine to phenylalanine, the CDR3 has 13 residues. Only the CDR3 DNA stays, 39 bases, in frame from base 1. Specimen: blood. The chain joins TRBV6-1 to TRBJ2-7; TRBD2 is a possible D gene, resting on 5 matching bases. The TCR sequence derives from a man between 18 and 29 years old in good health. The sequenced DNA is TGTGCCAGCAGTCATCGGGATCGCTACGAGCAGTACTTC. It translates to CASSHRDRYEQYF.